This TCR beta chain was sequenced during a study of technical replicates of blood from several donors (dated by TCRdb to about 2017). Libraries were constructed by the immunoSEQ multiplex PCR assay. TCRdb took this table from immuneACCESS and kept in-frame rearrangements with V and J called. Such tables lack part of the clones; where checked against another copy, unresolved V genes explain under half of the gap, and the rest is unexplained. The sample has tens of thousands of clones on record, approximately 98% of them singletons. Jointly, the top ten make up around 0.22% of the sample. Remarks on this clone: Its antigen is currently not known. Base qualities are not provided; no much larger clone lies one nucleotide away.

The TCR was taken from a human donor in good health. The sample was T cells isolated from PBMCs.

The DNA is as follows: TGCGCCCGAACTAGTCCCTACGAGCAGTACTTC. Translated, this is CARTSPYEQYF. The chain is assembled from TRBV5-1 and TRBJ2-7, with a tentative D gene TRBD2 over 5 matching bases. There are 11 amino acids in the CDR3, from cysteine to phenylalanine inclusive. Of all the DNA, just the CDR3 is kept, 33 bases in frame from base 1. CDR1 and CDR2, looked up from the germline V gene, are SGHRS and YFSETQ. V is cut by 10 bases and J by 2 bases, and the space between the germline ends is 10 bases.